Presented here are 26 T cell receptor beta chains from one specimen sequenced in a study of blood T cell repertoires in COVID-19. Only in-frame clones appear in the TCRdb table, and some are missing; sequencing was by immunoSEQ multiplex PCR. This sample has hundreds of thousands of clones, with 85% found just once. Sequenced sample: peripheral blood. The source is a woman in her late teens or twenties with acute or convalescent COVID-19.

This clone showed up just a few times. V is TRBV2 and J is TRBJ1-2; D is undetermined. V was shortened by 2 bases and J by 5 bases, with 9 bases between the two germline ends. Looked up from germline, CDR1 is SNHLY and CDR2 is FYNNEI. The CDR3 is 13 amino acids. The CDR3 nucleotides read TGTGCCAGCAGTGAATCGCCGGTTTATGGCTACACCTTC. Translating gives CASSESPVYGYTF.

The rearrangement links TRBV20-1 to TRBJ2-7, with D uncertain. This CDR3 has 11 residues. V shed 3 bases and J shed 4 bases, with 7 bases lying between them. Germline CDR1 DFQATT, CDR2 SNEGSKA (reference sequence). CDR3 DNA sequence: TGCAGTGCTAGGTTTCAATACGAGCAGTACTTC. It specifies CSARFQYEQYF.

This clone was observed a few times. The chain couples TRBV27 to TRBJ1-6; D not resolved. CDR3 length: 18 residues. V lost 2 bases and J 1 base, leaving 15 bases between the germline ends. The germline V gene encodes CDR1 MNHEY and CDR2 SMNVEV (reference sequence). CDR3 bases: TGTGCCAGCAGTTTACAGGAGGGAGGAGGATCCTATAATTCACCCCTCCACTTT. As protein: CASSLQEGGGSYNSPLHF.

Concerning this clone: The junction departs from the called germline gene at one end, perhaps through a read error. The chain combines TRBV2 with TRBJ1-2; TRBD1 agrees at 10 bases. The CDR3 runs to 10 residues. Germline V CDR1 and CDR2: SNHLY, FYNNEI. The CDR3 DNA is TGTGCCAGCAGTCGGGACAGGGGATTTTTC. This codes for CASSRDRGFF.

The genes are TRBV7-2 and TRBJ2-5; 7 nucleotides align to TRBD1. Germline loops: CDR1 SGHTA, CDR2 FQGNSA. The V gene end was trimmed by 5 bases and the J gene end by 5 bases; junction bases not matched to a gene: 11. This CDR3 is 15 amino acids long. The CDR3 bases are TGTGCCAGCAGCCACGGGACAGCCTATCCGGAGACCCAGTACTTC. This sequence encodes CASSHGTAYPETQYF.

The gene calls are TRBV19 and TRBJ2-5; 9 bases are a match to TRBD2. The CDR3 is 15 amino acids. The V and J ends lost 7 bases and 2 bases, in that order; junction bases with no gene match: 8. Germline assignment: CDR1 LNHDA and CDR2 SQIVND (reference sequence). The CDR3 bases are TGTGCCAGTACTGCGGCGGGGGGGCTTCAAGAGACCCAGTACTTC. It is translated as CASTAAGGLQETQYF.

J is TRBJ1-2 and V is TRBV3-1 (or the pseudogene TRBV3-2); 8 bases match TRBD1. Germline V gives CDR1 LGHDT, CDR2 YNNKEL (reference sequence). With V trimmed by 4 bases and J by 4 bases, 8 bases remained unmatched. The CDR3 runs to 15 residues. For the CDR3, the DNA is TGTGCCAGCAGCCTCCGGACAGGGAGAGGCTATGGCTACACCTTC. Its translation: CASSLRTGRGYGYTF.

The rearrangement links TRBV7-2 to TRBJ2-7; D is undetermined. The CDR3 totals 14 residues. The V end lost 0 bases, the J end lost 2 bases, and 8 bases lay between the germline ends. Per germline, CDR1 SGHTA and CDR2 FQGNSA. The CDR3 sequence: CASSLAPQPYEQYF. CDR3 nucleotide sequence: TGTGCCAGCAGCTTAGCGCCACAGCCCTACGAGCAGTACTTC.

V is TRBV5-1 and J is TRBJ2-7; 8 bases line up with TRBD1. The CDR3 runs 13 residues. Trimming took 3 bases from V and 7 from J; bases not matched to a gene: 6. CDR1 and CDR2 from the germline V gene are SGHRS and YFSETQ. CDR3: CASSWTGPWEQYF. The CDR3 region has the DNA TGCGCCAGCAGCTGGACAGGGCCATGGGAGCAGTACTTC.

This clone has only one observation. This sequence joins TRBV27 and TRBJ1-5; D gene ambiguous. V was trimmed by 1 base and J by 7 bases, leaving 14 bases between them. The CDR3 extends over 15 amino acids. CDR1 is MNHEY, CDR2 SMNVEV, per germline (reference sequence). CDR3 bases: TGTGCCAGCAGTTTATTAAGCGGGTTAGAACAGCCCCAGCATTTT. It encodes CASSLLSGLEQPQHF.

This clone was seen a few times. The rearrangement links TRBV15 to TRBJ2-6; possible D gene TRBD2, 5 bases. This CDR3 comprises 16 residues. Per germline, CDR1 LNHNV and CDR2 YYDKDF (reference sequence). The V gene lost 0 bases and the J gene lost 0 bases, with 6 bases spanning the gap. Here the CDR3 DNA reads TGTGCCACCAGCAGAGATCGGGGCTCTGGGGCCAACGTCCTGACTTTC. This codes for CATSRDRGSGANVLTF.

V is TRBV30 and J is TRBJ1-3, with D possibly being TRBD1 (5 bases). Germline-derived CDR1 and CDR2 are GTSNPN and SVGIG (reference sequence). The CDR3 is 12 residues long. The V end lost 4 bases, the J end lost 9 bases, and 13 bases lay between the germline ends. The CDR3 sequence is CAWIDPGVTIYF. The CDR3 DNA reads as TGTGCCTGGATAGACCCGGGGGTCACCATATATTTT.

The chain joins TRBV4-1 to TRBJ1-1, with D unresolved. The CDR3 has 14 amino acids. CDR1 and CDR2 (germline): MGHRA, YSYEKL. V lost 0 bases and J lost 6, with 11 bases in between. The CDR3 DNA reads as TGCGCCAGCAGCCAAGATAAACAACCGTCTGAAGCTTTCTTT. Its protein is CASSQDKQPSEAFF.

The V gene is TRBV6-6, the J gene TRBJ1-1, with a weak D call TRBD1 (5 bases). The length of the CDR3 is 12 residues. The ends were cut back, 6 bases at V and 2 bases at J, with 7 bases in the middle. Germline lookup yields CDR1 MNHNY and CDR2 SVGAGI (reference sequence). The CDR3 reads CASRQGNTEAFF. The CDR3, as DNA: TGTGCCAGCAGGCAGGGTAACACTGAAGCTTTCTTT.

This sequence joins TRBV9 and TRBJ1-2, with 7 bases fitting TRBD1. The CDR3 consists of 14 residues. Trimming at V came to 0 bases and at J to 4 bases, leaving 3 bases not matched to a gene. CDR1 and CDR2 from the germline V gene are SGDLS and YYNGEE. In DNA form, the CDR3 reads TGTGCCAGCAGCGTAGGACAGGGAGGCTATGGCTACACCTTC. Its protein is CASSVGQGGYGYTF.

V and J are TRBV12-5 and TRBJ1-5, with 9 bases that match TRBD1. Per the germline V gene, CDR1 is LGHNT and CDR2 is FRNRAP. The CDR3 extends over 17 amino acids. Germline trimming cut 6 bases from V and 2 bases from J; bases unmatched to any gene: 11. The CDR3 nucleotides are TGTGCTAGTGGCCGGACAGGGGTTGAGATAGGCAATCAGCCCCAGCATTTT. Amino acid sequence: CASGRTGVEIGNQPQHF.

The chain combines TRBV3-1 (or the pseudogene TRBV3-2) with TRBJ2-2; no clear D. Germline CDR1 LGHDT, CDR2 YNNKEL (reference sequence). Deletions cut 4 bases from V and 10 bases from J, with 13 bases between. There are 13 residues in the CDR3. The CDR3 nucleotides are TGTGCCAGCAGCCCATCTCGGCAGGTGGAGCTGTTTTTT. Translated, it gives CASSPSRQVELFF.

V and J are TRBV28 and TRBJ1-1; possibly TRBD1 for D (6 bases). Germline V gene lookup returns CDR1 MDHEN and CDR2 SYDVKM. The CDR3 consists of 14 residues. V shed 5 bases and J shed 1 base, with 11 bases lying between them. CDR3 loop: CASSLRTANTEAFF. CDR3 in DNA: TGTGCCAGCAGTCTTAGGACAGCGAACACTGAAGCTTTCTTT.

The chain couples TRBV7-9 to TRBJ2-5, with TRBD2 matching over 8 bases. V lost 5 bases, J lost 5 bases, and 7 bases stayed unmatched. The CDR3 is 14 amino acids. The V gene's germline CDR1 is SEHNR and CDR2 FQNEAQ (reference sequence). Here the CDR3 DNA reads TGTGCCAGCAGCCATGGACTAGCAGGGGAGACCCAGTACTTC. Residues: CASSHGLAGETQYF.

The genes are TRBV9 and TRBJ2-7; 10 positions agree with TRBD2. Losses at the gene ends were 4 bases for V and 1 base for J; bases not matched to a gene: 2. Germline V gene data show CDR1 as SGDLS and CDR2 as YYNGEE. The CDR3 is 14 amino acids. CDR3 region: CASSLAGESYEQYF. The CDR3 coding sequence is TGTGCCAGCAGCCTAGCGGGAGAATCCTACGAGCAGTACTTC. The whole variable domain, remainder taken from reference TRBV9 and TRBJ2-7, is DSGVTQTPKHLITATGQRVTLRCSPRSGDLSVYWYQQSLDQGLQFLIQYYNGEERAKGNILERFSAQQFPDLHSELNLSSLELGDSALYFCASSLAGESYEQYFGPGTRLTVT.

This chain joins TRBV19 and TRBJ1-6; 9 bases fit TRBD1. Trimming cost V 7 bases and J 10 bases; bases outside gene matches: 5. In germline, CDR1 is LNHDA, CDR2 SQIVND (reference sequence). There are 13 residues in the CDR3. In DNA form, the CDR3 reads TGTGCCAGTAAGGGACAGGGTCAATCACCCCTCCACTTT. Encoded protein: CASKGQGQSPLHF.

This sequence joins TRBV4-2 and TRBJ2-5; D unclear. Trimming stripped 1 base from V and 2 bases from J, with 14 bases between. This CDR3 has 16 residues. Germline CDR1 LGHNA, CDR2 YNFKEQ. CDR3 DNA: TGTGCCAGCAGCCAAGGCTCAACCGGGTCACAAGAGACCCAGTACTTC. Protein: CASSQGSTGSQETQYF.

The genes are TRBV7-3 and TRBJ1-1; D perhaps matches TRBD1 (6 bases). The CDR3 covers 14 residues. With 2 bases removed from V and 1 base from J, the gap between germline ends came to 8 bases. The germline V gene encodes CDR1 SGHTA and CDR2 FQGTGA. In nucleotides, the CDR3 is TGTGCCAGCAGCTTATCAGGGGCGAACACTGAAGCTTTCTTT. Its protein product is CASSLSGANTEAFF.

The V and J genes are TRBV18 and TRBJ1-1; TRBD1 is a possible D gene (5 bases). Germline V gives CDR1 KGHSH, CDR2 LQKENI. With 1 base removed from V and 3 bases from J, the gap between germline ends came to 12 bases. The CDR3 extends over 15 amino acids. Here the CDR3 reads CASSPQKGGDTEAFF. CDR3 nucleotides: TGTGCCAGCTCACCACAAAAGGGAGGGGACACTGAAGCTTTCTTT.

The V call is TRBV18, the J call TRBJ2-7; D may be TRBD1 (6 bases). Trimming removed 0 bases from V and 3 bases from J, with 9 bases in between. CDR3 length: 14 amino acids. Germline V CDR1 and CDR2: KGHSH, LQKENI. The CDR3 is CASSPPEGGYEQYF. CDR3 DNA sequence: TGTGCCAGCTCACCACCCGAAGGGGGCTACGAGCAGTACTTC.

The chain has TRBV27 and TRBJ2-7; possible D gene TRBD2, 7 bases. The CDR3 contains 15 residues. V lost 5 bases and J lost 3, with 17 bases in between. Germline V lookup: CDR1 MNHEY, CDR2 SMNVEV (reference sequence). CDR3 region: CASSGVGGPNYEQYF. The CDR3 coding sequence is TGTGCCAGCAGTGGGGTCGGGGGGCCCAACTACGAGCAGTACTTC.